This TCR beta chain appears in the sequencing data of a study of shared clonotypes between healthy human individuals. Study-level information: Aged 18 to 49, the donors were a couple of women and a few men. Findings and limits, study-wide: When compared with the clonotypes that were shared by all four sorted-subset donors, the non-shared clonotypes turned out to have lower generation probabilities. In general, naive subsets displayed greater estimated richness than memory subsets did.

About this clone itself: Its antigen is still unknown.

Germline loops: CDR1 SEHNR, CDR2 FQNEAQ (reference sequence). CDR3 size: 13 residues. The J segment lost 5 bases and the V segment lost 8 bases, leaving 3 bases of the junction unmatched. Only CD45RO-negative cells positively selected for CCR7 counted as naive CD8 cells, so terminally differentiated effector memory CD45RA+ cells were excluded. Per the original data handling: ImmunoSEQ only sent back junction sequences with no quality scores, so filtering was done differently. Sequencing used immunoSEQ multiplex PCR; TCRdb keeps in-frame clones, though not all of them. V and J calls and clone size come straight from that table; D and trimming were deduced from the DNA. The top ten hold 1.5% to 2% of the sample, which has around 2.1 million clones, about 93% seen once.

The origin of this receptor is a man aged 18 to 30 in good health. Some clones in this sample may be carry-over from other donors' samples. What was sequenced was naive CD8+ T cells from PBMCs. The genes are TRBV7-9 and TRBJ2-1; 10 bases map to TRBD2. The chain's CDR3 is CASRGLADNEQFF. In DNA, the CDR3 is TGTGCCAGCCGTGGACTAGCGGACAATGAGCAGTTCTTC.